Listed below are T cell receptor beta chains from one sample, sequenced in a study of blood T cells in healthy people across ages. TCRdb ran MiXCR on the 5' RACE reads and lists one entry per CDR3 protein. The sample carries hundreds of thousands of distinct CDR3 sequences, about 32% recorded once. Sequenced material: blood. These receptors were taken from a woman aged 80 or over in good health. The CDR3 runs from the conserved cysteine through the conserved F or W. A D gene is named only where the DNA matches it firmly. The size of a clone is reported for some rows only, either as once, few or many, or as a class for expanded clones.

>many|NA|TRBV7-2|TRBJ1-6|15
CASSGTSGRGSPLHF
TGTGCCAGCAGCGGCACGTCAGGGCGGGGTTCACCCCTCCACTTT
>once|TRBD1|TRBV6-6|TRBJ1-1|13
CASSGGGRHEAFF
TGTGCCAGCAGCGGAGGGGGCCGCCATGAAGCTTTCTTT
>many|NA|TRBV30|TRBJ2-1|13
CAWGRDLGNEQFF
TGTGCCTGGGGCCGGGATTTAGGCAATGAGCAGTTCTTC
>few|TRBD1|TRBV5-1|TRBJ1-2|16
CASSLVRGGTGGLYTF
TGCGCCAGCAGCTTGGTGCGTGGCGGGACAGGGGGCCTCTACACCTTC
>many|NA|TRBV15|TRBJ1-2|15
CATSSPPEGNYGYTF
TGTGCCACCAGCAGTCCCCCCGAGGGGAACTATGGCTACACCTTC
>many|TRBD1|TRBV10-3|TRBJ1-2|16
CAISDLVQGANYGYTF
TGTGCCATCAGTGATCTGGTACAGGGGGCAAACTATGGCTACACCTTC
>NA|NA|TRBV5-1|TRBJ1-4|16
CASSLLGGANNEKLFF
TGCGCCAGCAGCTTGTTAGGAGGGGCGAATAATGAAAAACTGTTTTTT
>NA|NA|TRBV6-1|TRBJ1-2|11
CASSELEGCTF
TGTGCTAGCAGTGAACTGGAGGGCTGCACCTTC
>many|NA|TRBV3-1|TRBJ2-5|13
CASSQDERAVKYF
TGTGCCAGCAGCCAAGATGAAAGGGCGGTAAAGTACTTC
>few|NA|TRBV9|TRBJ2-3|15
CASSVDGRYTDTQYF
TGTGCCAGCAGCGTAGACGGGAGATACACAGATACGCAGTATTTT
>many|NA|TRBV4-3|TRBJ2-3|15
CASSQAGRGADTQYF
TGCGCCAGCAGCCAAGCCGGCAGGGGCGCAGATACGCAGTATTTT
>many|NA|TRBV27|TRBJ1-1|13
CASSRQINTEAFF
TGTGCCAGCAGTCGGCAGATAAACACTGAAGCTTTCTTT